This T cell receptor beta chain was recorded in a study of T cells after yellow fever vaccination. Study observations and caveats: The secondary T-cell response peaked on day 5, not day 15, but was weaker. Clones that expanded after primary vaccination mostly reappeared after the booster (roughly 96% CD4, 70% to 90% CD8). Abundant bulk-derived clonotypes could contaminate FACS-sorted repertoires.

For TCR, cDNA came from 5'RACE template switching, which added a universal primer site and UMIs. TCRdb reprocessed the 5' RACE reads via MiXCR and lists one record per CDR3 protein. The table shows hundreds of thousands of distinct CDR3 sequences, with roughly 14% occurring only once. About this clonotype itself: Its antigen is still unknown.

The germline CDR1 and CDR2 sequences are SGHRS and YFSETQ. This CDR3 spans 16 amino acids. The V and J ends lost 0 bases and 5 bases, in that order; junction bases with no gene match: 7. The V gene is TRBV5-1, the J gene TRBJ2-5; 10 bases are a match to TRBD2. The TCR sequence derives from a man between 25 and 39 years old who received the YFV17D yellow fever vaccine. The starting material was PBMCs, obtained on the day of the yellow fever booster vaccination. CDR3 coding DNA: TGCGCCAGCAGCTTGGCTCCTAGCGGGAGTGGGGAGACCCAGTACTTC. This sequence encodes CASSLAPSGSGETQYF.